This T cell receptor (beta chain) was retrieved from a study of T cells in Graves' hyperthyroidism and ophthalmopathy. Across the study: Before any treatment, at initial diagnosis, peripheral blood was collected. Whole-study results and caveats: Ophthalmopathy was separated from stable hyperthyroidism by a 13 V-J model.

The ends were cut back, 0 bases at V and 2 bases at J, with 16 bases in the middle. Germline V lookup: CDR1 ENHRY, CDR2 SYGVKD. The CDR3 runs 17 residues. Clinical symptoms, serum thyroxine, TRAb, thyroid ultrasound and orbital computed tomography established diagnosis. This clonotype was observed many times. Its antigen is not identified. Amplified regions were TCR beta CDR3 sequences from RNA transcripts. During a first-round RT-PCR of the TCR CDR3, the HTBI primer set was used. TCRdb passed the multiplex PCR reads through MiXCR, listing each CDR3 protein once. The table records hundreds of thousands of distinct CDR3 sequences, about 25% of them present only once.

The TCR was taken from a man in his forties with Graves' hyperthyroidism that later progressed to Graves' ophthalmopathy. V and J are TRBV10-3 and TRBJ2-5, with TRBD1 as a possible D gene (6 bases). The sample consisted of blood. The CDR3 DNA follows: TGTGCCATCAGTGAGTCTGGGGGCCCGGGGACACAAGAGACCCAGTACTTC. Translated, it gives CAISESGGPGTQETQYF.